These T cell receptor beta chains were read from a single sample in a study of molecular identifiers for immune sequencing clone quantification. TCRdb reprocessed the PCR reads via MiXCR and lists one record per CDR3 protein. The sample gives roughly 320,000 distinct CDR3 sequences, about 20% of which show up once; approximately 0.8% is in the top ten. The material sequenced was naive CD8+ T cells from blood, with Jurkat cell RNA spiked in. All receptors come from a human donor in good health. Some libraries in this study had Jurkat cell RNA spiked in. Both conserved end residues are part of each CDR3. A D gene is named only where the DNA matches it firmly. The size of a clone is reported for some rows only, either as once, few or many, or as a class for expanded clones.

d_gene: NA
abundance: many
v_gene: TRBV14
j_gene: TRBJ2-3
CDR3nt: TGTGCCAGCAGCCATAATTCGTATGGTCCTAGCACAGATACGCAGTATTTT
CDR3aa: CASSHNSYGPSTDTQYF

d_gene: TRBD2
abundance: few
v_gene: TRBV19
j_gene: TRBJ2-7
CDR3nt: TGTGCCAGTAGTATATCCGCCAGCGGGAGTCACGAGCAGTACTTC
CDR3aa: CASSISASGSHEQYF

d_gene: TRBD2
abundance: many
v_gene: TRBV9
j_gene: TRBJ2-2
CDR3nt: TGTGCCAGCAGCGTAGCAGAGGCGGGGGCGAACACCGGGGAGCTGTTTTTT
CDR3aa: CASSVAEAGANTGELFF

d_gene: NA
abundance: many
v_gene: TRBV5-5
j_gene: TRBJ2-7
CDR3nt: TGTGCCAGCAGCGGCCACGAGCAGTACTTC
CDR3aa: CASSGHEQYF

d_gene: NA
abundance: NA
v_gene: TRBV12-3/TRBV12-4
j_gene: TRBJ1-1
CDR3nt: TGTGCCAGCAGTCACAGGTCCGGTAGTAAGGCTTTCTTT
CDR3aa: CASSHRSGSKAFF

d_gene: TRBD2
abundance: many
v_gene: TRBV12-3/TRBV12-4
j_gene: TRBJ2-5
CDR3nt: TGTGCCAGCAGTATGCAGGGACTAGCGGTTTCAGAGACCCAGTACTTC
CDR3aa: CASSMQGLAVSETQYF

d_gene: NA
abundance: many
v_gene: TRBV14
j_gene: TRBJ1-1
CDR3nt: TGTGCCAGCAGCCAGGGGAAGAACACTGAAGCTTTCTTT
CDR3aa: CASSQGKNTEAFF

d_gene: NA
abundance: many
v_gene: TRBV7-2
j_gene: TRBJ2-7
CDR3nt: TGTGCCAGCAGCCCTTATGGGAGCTCCTACGAGCAGTACTTC
CDR3aa: CASSPYGSSYEQYF

d_gene: NA
abundance: many
v_gene: TRBV6-5
j_gene: TRBJ2-5
CDR3nt: TGTGCCAGCAGTTACACGACAGGTGTCCAAGAGACCCAGTACTTC
CDR3aa: CASSYTTGVQETQYF

d_gene: NA
abundance: few
v_gene: TRBV4-1
j_gene: TRBJ2-3
CDR3nt: TGCGCCAGCAGCCAAGACTCTAATACGCAGTATTTT
CDR3aa: CASSQDSNTQYF

d_gene: TRBD1
abundance: many
v_gene: TRBV25-1
j_gene: TRBJ2-3
CDR3nt: TGTGCCAGCAGTGGGGGGGACAGGGTCTATAACACAGATACGCAGTATTTT
CDR3aa: CASSGGDRVYNTDTQYF

d_gene: NA
abundance: many
v_gene: TRBV28
j_gene: TRBJ2-6
CDR3nt: TGTGCCAGCAGTTTATTCAGGGGGGCCAACGTCCTGACTTTC
CDR3aa: CASSLFRGANVLTF

d_gene: NA
abundance: few
v_gene: TRBV3-1
j_gene: TRBJ1-3
CDR3nt: TGTGCCAGCAGCCAAGATGGGCAAGGATCTGGAAACACCATATATTTT
CDR3aa: CASSQDGQGSGNTIYF

d_gene: NA
abundance: many
v_gene: TRBV28
j_gene: TRBJ1-1
CDR3nt: TGTGCCAGCAGGGCGACAGGTACCACTGAAGCTTTCTTT
CDR3aa: CASRATGTTEAFF

d_gene: NA
abundance: many
v_gene: TRBV2
j_gene: TRBJ2-4
CDR3nt: TGTGCCAGCTCGATCGACGCAGCCAAAAACATTCAGTACTTC
CDR3aa: CASSIDAAKNIQYF

d_gene: NA
abundance: many
v_gene: TRBV28
j_gene: TRBJ1-2
CDR3nt: TGTGCCAGCAGTTCCAGATCCAGGGGCTTTGGCTACACCTTC
CDR3aa: CASSSRSRGFGYTF

d_gene: TRBD2
abundance: few
v_gene: TRBV11-2
j_gene: TRBJ2-3
CDR3nt: TGTGCCAGCAGCTTAGTACTGGCGGGAGGTTCAGATACGCAGTATTTT
CDR3aa: CASSLVLAGGSDTQYF

d_gene: NA
abundance: NA
v_gene: TRBV6-5
j_gene: TRBJ2-7
CDR3nt: TGTGCCAGCAGTTATCATCAGGGGTTCTACGAGCAGTACTTC
CDR3aa: CASSYHQGFYEQYF

d_gene: NA
abundance: many
v_gene: TRBV2
j_gene: TRBJ2-3
CDR3nt: TGTGCCATCCGCGGGTGGCCTAGCACAGATACGCAGTATTTT
CDR3aa: CAIRGWPSTDTQYF

d_gene: NA
abundance: many
v_gene: TRBV15
j_gene: TRBJ2-7
CDR3nt: TGTGCCACCAGCAGCGGACAGAGGTCCTACGAGCAGTACTTC
CDR3aa: CATSSGQRSYEQYF

d_gene: NA
abundance: many
v_gene: TRBV10-2
j_gene: TRBJ2-2
CDR3nt: TGCGCCAGCAGTGAGACGACACCGAACACCGGGGAGCTGTTTTTT
CDR3aa: CASSETTPNTGELFF

d_gene: NA
abundance: NA
v_gene: TRBV12-3/TRBV12-4
j_gene: TRBJ2-7
CDR3nt: TGTGCCAGCAGCTCTGGGGGACTGTTCACCTACGAGCGGTACTTC
CDR3aa: CASSSGGLFTYERYF

d_gene: TRBD1
abundance: NA
v_gene: TRBV12-3/TRBV12-4
j_gene: TRBJ2-2
CDR3nt: TGTGCCAGCAGAAAGACAGGGGCCGCTAGGACCGGGGAGCTGTTTTTT
CDR3aa: CASRKTGAARTGELFF

d_gene: TRBD2
abundance: many
v_gene: TRBV30
j_gene: TRBJ2-1
CDR3nt: TGTGCCTGGCTAAGCCGGGAGGGCCATCCTTTCTTC
CDR3aa: CAWLSREGHPFF

d_gene: NA
abundance: few
v_gene: TRBV6-1
j_gene: TRBJ1-4
CDR3nt: TGTGCCAGCATGAGGGTGGGGAGTAATGAAAAACTGTTTTTT
CDR3aa: CASMRVGSNEKLFF

d_gene: NA
abundance: many
v_gene: TRBV4-2
j_gene: TRBJ2-7
CDR3nt: TGTGCCAGCAGCCAAGGGGCTAGCCCGGCCTACGAGCAGTACTTC
CDR3aa: CASSQGASPAYEQYF

d_gene: NA
abundance: NA
v_gene: TRBV11-2
j_gene: TRBJ2-5
CDR3nt: TGTGCCAGCAGCTTAGTTACGGAACAAGAGACCCAGTACTTC
CDR3aa: CASSLVTEQETQYF

d_gene: TRBD2
abundance: many
v_gene: TRBV7-6
j_gene: TRBJ2-3
CDR3nt: TGTGCCAGCAGCTACCCCAGGAGCGGGGGGGCCTCAGATACGCAGTATTTT
CDR3aa: CASSYPRSGGASDTQYF

d_gene: NA
abundance: NA
v_gene: TRBV14
j_gene: TRBJ2-2
CDR3nt: TGTACCAGCAGCCCGGTGAACACCGGGGAGCTGTTTTTT
CDR3aa: CTSSPVNTGELFF

d_gene: TRBD1
abundance: many
v_gene: TRBV20-1
j_gene: TRBJ2-7
CDR3nt: TGCAGTGCTTCCGGGACAGAGAGAACCTACGAGCAGTACTTC
CDR3aa: CSASGTERTYEQYF

d_gene: NA
abundance: many
v_gene: TRBV13
j_gene: TRBJ2-7
CDR3nt: TGTGCCAGCAGCTTAGGCCTGACAGGTGGGCAGGGTTACTACGAGCAGTACTTC
CDR3aa: CASSLGLTGGQGYYEQYF

d_gene: TRBD1
abundance: many
v_gene: TRBV4-1
j_gene: TRBJ1-5
CDR3nt: TGCGCCAGCAGGCAAGAAGCAGACAGGGGGGATCAGCCCCAGCATTTT
CDR3aa: CASRQEADRGDQPQHF

d_gene: TRBD1
abundance: NA
v_gene: TRBV7-6
j_gene: TRBJ2-7
CDR3nt: TGTGCCTGCAGCAATACAGACAGGGGGTACGAGCAGTACTTC
CDR3aa: CACSNTDRGYEQYF

d_gene: TRBD1
abundance: few
v_gene: TRBV3-1
j_gene: TRBJ2-1
CDR3nt: TGTGCCAGCAGCCCGGGACAGGGGGCGGACGATGAGCAGTTCTTC
CDR3aa: CASSPGQGADDEQFF

d_gene: NA
abundance: many
v_gene: TRBV27
j_gene: TRBJ1-2
CDR3nt: TGTGCCAGCAGTTTGGTTCCTCCGCTGGGGGTTAGTGACTATGGCTACACCTTC
CDR3aa: CASSLVPPLGVSDYGYTF

d_gene: NA
abundance: many
v_gene: TRBV20-1
j_gene: TRBJ2-1
CDR3nt: TGCAGTGCTAGAGAACCCGGGTCGGAGTACAATGAGCAGTTCTTC
CDR3aa: CSAREPGSEYNEQFF

d_gene: NA
abundance: NA
v_gene: TRBV4-3
j_gene: TRBJ2-7
CDR3nt: TGCGCCAGCAGCCAAGATAGGGACTTTACAGCGCCTTACGAGCAGTACTTC
CDR3aa: CASSQDRDFTAPYEQYF

d_gene: NA
abundance: many
v_gene: TRBV5-1
j_gene: TRBJ2-4
CDR3nt: TGCGCCAGCACCGATCAAAACATTCAGTACTTC
CDR3aa: CASTDQNIQYF

d_gene: NA
abundance: many
v_gene: TRBV6-5
j_gene: TRBJ1-4
CDR3nt: TGTGCCAGCAGTTACCGGACCGATAATGAAAAACTGTTTTTT
CDR3aa: CASSYRTDNEKLFF

d_gene: NA
abundance: many
v_gene: TRBV12-3/TRBV12-4
j_gene: TRBJ2-3
CDR3nt: TGTGCCAGCAGCCCAGGAAGCCCCTGGGGCACAGATACGCAGTATTTT
CDR3aa: CASSPGSPWGTDTQYF

d_gene: TRBD1
abundance: many
v_gene: TRBV27
j_gene: TRBJ2-4
CDR3nt: TGTGCCAGCAATTGCACGGAGATCCGACTTACAGGGGTTCAGTACTTC
CDR3aa: CASNCTEIRLTGVQYF

d_gene: NA
abundance: many
v_gene: TRBV7-9
j_gene: TRBJ1-1
CDR3nt: TGTGCCAGCAGCTTAGTAGCCTTGGCAGGGAACACTGAAGCTTTCTTT
CDR3aa: CASSLVALAGNTEAFF

d_gene: NA
abundance: NA
v_gene: TRBV20-1
j_gene: TRBJ2-4
CDR3nt: TGCAGTGCTCCGGACCTTAACAACATTCAGTACTTC
CDR3aa: CSAPDLNNIQYF

d_gene: NA
abundance: many
v_gene: TRBV20-1
j_gene: TRBJ2-7
CDR3nt: TGCAGTGCTAGAGTTTTGCTAGAGAGTCACGAGCAGTACTTC
CDR3aa: CSARVLLESHEQYF

d_gene: NA
abundance: NA
v_gene: TRBV12-3/TRBV12-4
j_gene: TRBJ2-1
CDR3nt: TGTGCCAGCAGCGGCTCCCCAGGAGCCAATGAGCAGTTCTTC
CDR3aa: CASSGSPGANEQFF

d_gene: TRBD2
abundance: many
v_gene: TRBV7-2
j_gene: TRBJ2-5
CDR3nt: TGTGCCAGCAGCCCTAGCGGGGGGATGCAAGAGACCCAGTACTTC
CDR3aa: CASSPSGGMQETQYF

d_gene: NA
abundance: many
v_gene: TRBV6-5
j_gene: TRBJ2-7
CDR3nt: TGTGCCAGCAGTTACGGAGTTGGGGCCCCCTTGGAGCAGTACTTC
CDR3aa: CASSYGVGAPLEQYF

d_gene: TRBD1
abundance: many
v_gene: TRBV7-2
j_gene: TRBJ1-2
CDR3nt: TGTGCCAGCAGCTTAGCGGGACAGGGGGCGCTTTCCTATGGCTACACCTTC
CDR3aa: CASSLAGQGALSYGYTF

d_gene: NA
abundance: NA
v_gene: TRBV4-3
j_gene: TRBJ2-7
CDR3nt: TGCGCCAGCAGCCAGGACGAATCCTACGAGCAGTGCTTC
CDR3aa: CASSQDESYEQCF

d_gene: NA
abundance: many
v_gene: TRBV20-1
j_gene: TRBJ1-1
CDR3nt: TGCAGTGCTCCTGACTATTCACCTGAAGCTTTCTTT
CDR3aa: CSAPDYSPEAFF

d_gene: NA
abundance: many
v_gene: TRBV27
j_gene: TRBJ2-4
CDR3nt: TGTGCCAGCAGTTTCCAGGGGAGATCCAAAAACATTCAGTACTTC
CDR3aa: CASSFQGRSKNIQYF

d_gene: TRBD2
abundance: many
v_gene: TRBV6-2/TRBV6-3
j_gene: TRBJ2-1
CDR3nt: TGTGCCAGCAGGTCCTTACTAGCGGCCAATGAGCAGTTCTTC
CDR3aa: CASRSLLAANEQFF

d_gene: NA
abundance: few
v_gene: TRBV7-2
j_gene: TRBJ2-7
CDR3nt: TGTGCCAGCAGCTTAGAACAGGGTCTTGGGTACGGGCAGTACTTC
CDR3aa: CASSLEQGLGYGQYF

d_gene: TRBD1
abundance: NA
v_gene: TRBV20-1
j_gene: TRBJ1-1
CDR3nt: TGCAGTGCACGTTCAATCGACAGGGCCGTGAACACTGAAGCTTTCTTT
CDR3aa: CSARSIDRAVNTEAFF

d_gene: NA
abundance: few
v_gene: TRBV12-3/TRBV12-4
j_gene: TRBJ2-2
CDR3nt: TGTGCCAGCAGTCGACAGGGAGGGTATTCCGGGGAGCTGTTTTTT
CDR3aa: CASSRQGGYSGELFF